The 23 T cell receptor beta chains below were found in one sample sequenced in a study of T cell changes during pregnancy in multiple sclerosis. TCRdb's table, derived via immunoSEQ multiplex PCR, lists solely in-frame clones and lacks some. The sample includes 35,000 to 40,000 clones, around 90% seen only once; the top ten take around 0.78%. This specimen consisted of CD4+ T cells from peripheral blood mononuclear cells, obtained in the third trimester of pregnancy. These receptor sequences come from a female donor with multiple sclerosis, enrolled in a pregnancy study.

The gene calls are TRBV5-1 and TRBJ2-7; possible D gene TRBD2, 6 bases. The germline gives CDR1 SGHRS, CDR2 YFSETQ. CDR3 length: 15 residues. The germline V and J ends were trimmed by 0 bases and 2 bases, with 12 bases remaining between them. CDR3 in DNA: TGCGCCAGCAGCTTGGCTAGCGTAATTACCTACGAGCAGTACTTC. It encodes CASSLASVITYEQYF. Filled out from reference TRBV5-1 and TRBJ2-7, the complete variable domain reads KAGVTQTPRYLIKTRGQQVTLSCSPISGHRSVSWYQQTPGQGLQFLFEYFSETQRNKGNFPGRFSGRQFSNSRSEMNVSTLELGDSALYLCASSLASVITYEQYFGPGTRLTVT.

The chain employs TRBV7-9 and TRBJ2-7; the D gene is possibly TRBD1 (6 bases). The V gene lost 2 bases and the J gene lost 3 bases, with 8 bases spanning the gap. The length of the CDR3 is 13 residues. CDR1 SEHNR and CDR2 FQNEAQ come from the germline V gene (reference sequence). In nucleotides, the CDR3 is TGTGCCAGCAGCTTACTGACAGGCTACGAGCAGTACTTC. This translates into CASSLLTGYEQYF. The full variable domain, in which reference TRBV7-9 and TRBJ2-7 provide the parts outside the CDR3, is DTGVSQNPRHKITKRGQNVTFRCDPISEHNRLYWYRQTLGQGPEFLTYFQNEAQLEKSRLLSDRFSAERPKGSFSTLEIQRTEQGDSAMYLCASSLLTGYEQYFGPGTRLTVT.

The chain joins TRBV16 to TRBJ1-1; D gene uncertain. CDR3 size: 17 residues. The germline V gene encodes CDR1 KGHSY and CDR2 FQNENV. Trimming cost V 3 bases and J 0 bases, with 17 bases left between them. The CDR3 DNA is TGTGCCAGCAGCCATACCTATGCCCTGGCGGTGAACACTGAAGCTTTCTTT. Amino acids: CASSHTYALAVNTEAFF.

J is TRBJ2-1 and V is TRBV7-8; 10 bases align to TRBD2. The V gene's germline CDR1 is SGHVS and CDR2 FQNEAQ. V dropped 4 bases and J dropped 8; count of bases not matched to a gene: 14. The CDR3 is 17 residues long. The CDR3, as DNA: TGTGCCAGCAGCTCGGGGGAAGCGGGAGGGCTTGATCATGAGCAGTTCTTC. This gives the protein CASSSGEAGGLDHEQFF. The full variable domain, with the rest looked up from reference TRBV7-8 and TRBJ2-1, is GAGVSQSPRYKVAKRGQDVALRCDPISGHVSLFWYQQALGQGPEFLTYFQNEAQLDKSGLPSDRFFAERPEGSVSTLKIQRTQQEDSAVYLCASSSGEAGGLDHEQFFGPGTRLTVL.

V is TRBV18 and J is TRBJ1-4; TRBD1 matches 11 bases. Germline CDR1 and CDR2: KGHSH and LQKENI. The J segment lost 7 bases and the V segment lost 4 bases, leaving 5 bases of the junction unmatched. The CDR3 runs to 15 residues. CDR3 amino acids: CASSLGQGASEKLFF. The CDR3 DNA follows: TGTGCCAGCTCACTCGGACAGGGGGCCAGTGAAAAACTGTTTTTT.

This clone was recorded only once. V and J are TRBV11-1 and TRBJ1-1; D gene uncertain. The germline gives CDR1 SGHAT, CDR2 FQDESV (reference sequence). Trimming removed 0 bases at V and 0 bases at J, with 8 bases between. The CDR3 contains 15 residues. The CDR3 loop reads CASSLASDLNTEAFF. The CDR3 nucleotides read TGTGCCAGCAGCTTAGCCAGTGATTTGAACACTGAAGCTTTCTTT.

J is TRBJ2-7 and V is TRBV18, with 8 bases lining up with TRBD1. There are 14 residues in the CDR3. Looked up from germline, CDR1 is KGHSH and CDR2 is LQKENI. V shed 5 bases, J shed 3 bases, and the junction held 6 bases outside the gene matches. This chain's CDR3 is CASSNGQGGYEQYF. The CDR3 DNA reads TGTGCCAGCTCAAACGGACAGGGCGGCTACGAGCAGTACTTC.

V and J are TRBV5-4 and TRBJ2-3, with D hard to call. Germline lookup yields CDR1 SGHNT and CDR2 YYREEE (reference sequence). Trimming pared 1 base from V and 2 bases from J, leaving 11 bases between. This CDR3 spans 15 amino acids. The CDR3 here is CASSLRGEITDTQYF. The CDR3 region has the DNA TGTGCCAGCAGCTTGAGAGGAGAGATCACAGATACGCAGTATTTT.

The chain recombines TRBV5-6 with TRBJ1-2, with 9 positions matching TRBD1. CDR1 and CDR2 (germline): SGHDT, YYEEEE. The CDR3 loop spans 13 amino acids. Trimming took 4 bases from V and 6 from J; bases not matched to a gene: 4. The CDR3 coding sequence is TGTGCCAGCAGCGGGGACAGGGTAGATGGCTACACCTTC. It encodes CASSGDRVDGYTF.

The chain combines TRBV14 with TRBJ1-5; D is possibly TRBD1 (5 bases). The CDR3 covers 16 residues. The V gene's germline CDR1 is SGHDN and CDR2 FVKESK. Trimming took off 6 bases at V and 0 bases at J, with 15 bases between the two ends. CDR3 nucleotides: TGTGCCAGCAGACACGACAGTTCTTATAGCAATCAGCCCCAGCATTTT. It encodes CASRHDSSYSNQPQHF.

The J gene is TRBJ2-1, the V gene TRBV5-5; D is undetermined. Trimming shortened V by 2 bases and J by 1 base, and 10 bases separated the two germline ends. The V gene's germline CDR1 is SGHKS and CDR2 YYEKEE (reference sequence). The CDR3 is 15 residues long. CDR3 amino acids: CASSFIDPSYNEQFF. The CDR3 nucleotides read TGTGCCAGCAGCTTTATAGATCCGTCCTACAATGAGCAGTTCTTC.

This rearrangement joins TRBV11-2 to TRBJ2-1; 8 bases line up with TRBD2. Trimming removed 3 bases from V and 2 bases from J; junction bases left unmatched: 6. CDR1 and CDR2 (germline): SGHAT, FQNNGV. This CDR3 contains 16 residues. The CDR3 reads CASSFGGGRPYNEQFF. Here the CDR3 DNA reads TGTGCCAGCAGCTTCGGGGGGGGCAGGCCCTACAATGAGCAGTTCTTC.

As regards this clone: The sample contains more than one DNA sequence encoding this CDR3. V and J are TRBV18 and TRBJ1-2, with D perhaps TRBD1 (6 bases). V lost 6 bases to trimming and J lost 2 bases, with 16 bases between them. The CDR3 runs to 15 residues. CDR1 is KGHSH and CDR2 is LQKENI in the germline V gene. The CDR3 DNA sequence: TGTGCCAGCTCCCAAGAGCAGGGGTCAAACTATGGCTACACCTTC. Translation gives CASSQEQGSNYGYTF.

This clone appeared once. This rearrangement joins TRBV5-1 to TRBJ2-2, with a tentative D call TRBD2 (7 bases). Trimming took 9 bases from V and 4 from J, leaving 16 bases between them. The CDR3 covers 14 residues. The germline V gene encodes CDR1 SGHRS and CDR2 YFSETQ. In DNA, the CDR3 is TGCGCCACCAAGGGGGGGGCCCCCACCGGGGAGCTGTTTTTT. This codes for CATKGGAPTGELFF.

The rearrangement links TRBV5-6 to TRBJ2-5; D is possibly TRBD1 (8 bases). Germline values: CDR1 SGHDT, CDR2 YYEEEE. This CDR3 region has 15 residues. V lost 4 bases, J lost 1 base, and 14 bases lay in between. DNA for the CDR3: TGTGCCAGCAGCGCGGGGGACAGGCGCCAAGAGACCCAGTACTTC. Translating it yields CASSAGDRRQETQYF.

The chain couples TRBV19 to TRBJ2-5; D possibly corresponds to TRBD1 (5 bases). V was pared by 0 bases and J by 1 base, with 9 bases between. This CDR3 comprises 15 residues. Germline assignment: CDR1 LNHDA and CDR2 SQIVND (reference sequence). The CDR3 loop is CASSIEGRAQETQYF. The DNA for the CDR3 is TGTGCCAGTAGTATAGAAGGCAGGGCCCAAGAGACCCAGTACTTC.

CDR3 region: CASSGTGGGQPQHF. DNA for the CDR3: TGTGCCAGTAGTGGGACAGGGGGCGGGCAGCCCCAGCATTTT. The gene calls are TRBV19 and TRBJ1-5; 12 bases are a match to TRBD1. The CDR3 runs to 14 residues. Germline lookup yields CDR1 LNHDA and CDR2 SQIVND (reference sequence). V shed 5 bases and J 7 bases; nucleotides not matched to a gene: 3.

The chain carries TRBV7-2 and TRBJ2-7; the match to TRBD2 covers 11 bases. The CDR3 runs to 14 residues. Looked up from germline, CDR1 is SGHTA and CDR2 is FQGNSA. V gave up 5 bases and J gave up 7 bases; unmatched junction bases: 7. The CDR3 loop reads CASSVTSGSREQYF. The CDR3 nucleotides are TGTGCCAGCAGCGTCACTAGCGGGAGTCGTGAGCAGTACTTC.

The rearrangement joins TRBV5-1 to TRBJ1-4, with 7 bases lining up with TRBD1. The CDR3 contains 17 residues. After removal of 3 bases from V and 8 bases from J, the junction contained 16 bases not matched to a gene. Germline V gene sequence: CDR1 SGHRS, CDR2 YFSETQ. The CDR3 reads CASSWGRQGRHMEKLFF. For the CDR3, the DNA is TGCGCCAGCAGCTGGGGCAGACAGGGCAGGCACATGGAAAAACTGTTTTTT.

This chain joins TRBV30 and TRBJ1-3, with unresolved D. Germline CDR1 reads GTSNPN; CDR2 reads SVGIG (reference sequence). The CDR3 contains 15 residues. The V end lost 3 bases, the J end lost 0 bases, and 12 bases lay between the germline ends. CDR3 coding DNA: TGTGCCTGGAGGCCGGAGGTACTCTCTGGAAACACCATATATTTT. Translation: CAWRPEVLSGNTIYF.

The rearrangement uses TRBV19 and TRBJ2-3, with TRBD1 identical over 10 bases. Germline-derived CDR1 and CDR2 are LNHDA and SQIVND (reference sequence). The ends lost 1 base at V and 6 bases at J; junction bases unmatched: 7. This CDR3 has 16 amino acids. The CDR3 loop is CASSIGPGQGLDTQYF. CDR3 bases: TGTGCCAGTAGTATAGGCCCGGGACAGGGGCTCGATACGCAGTATTTT.

This clone was counted once. This CDR3 reads CASSNTSPDTQYF. CDR3 coding DNA: TGTGCCAGTAGTAACACTAGCCCAGATACGCAGTATTTT. The chain uses TRBV19 and TRBJ2-3; D might be TRBD2 (6 bases). The V end lost 4 bases, the J end lost 4 bases, and 9 bases lay between the germline ends. There are 13 residues in the CDR3. In germline, CDR1 is LNHDA, CDR2 SQIVND (reference sequence).

This chain joins TRBV5-6 and TRBJ1-5; perhaps TRBD1 as D (6 bases). Per the germline V gene, CDR1 is SGHDT and CDR2 is YYEEEE. The V gene lost 3 bases and the J gene lost 0 bases, with 16 bases spanning the gap. This CDR3 has 17 residues. The CDR3 DNA reads as TGTGCCAGCAGCTCGACCCAGGGGAGGGATAGCAATCAGCCCCAGCATTTT. Translation gives CASSSTQGRDSNQPQHF.